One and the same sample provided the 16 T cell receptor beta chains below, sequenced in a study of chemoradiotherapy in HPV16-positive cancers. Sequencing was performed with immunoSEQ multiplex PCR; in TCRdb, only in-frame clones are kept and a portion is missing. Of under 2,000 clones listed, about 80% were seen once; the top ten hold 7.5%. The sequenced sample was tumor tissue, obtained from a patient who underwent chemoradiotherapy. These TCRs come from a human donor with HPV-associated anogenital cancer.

CDR3 loop: CASTETGDLRPQHF. For the CDR3, the DNA is TGTGCCAGCACCGAGACAGGGGATCTTCGGCCCCAGCATTTT. J is TRBJ1-5 and V is TRBV6-1; 8 bases map to TRBD1. The CDR3 sequence is 14 residues long. After removal of 7 bases from V and 9 bases from J, the junction contained 11 bases not matched to a gene. Looked up from germline, CDR1 is MNHNS and CDR2 is SASEGT.

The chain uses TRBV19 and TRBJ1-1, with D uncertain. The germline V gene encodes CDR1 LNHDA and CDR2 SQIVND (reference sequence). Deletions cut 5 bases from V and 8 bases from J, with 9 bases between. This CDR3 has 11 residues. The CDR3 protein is CASSYGEEAFF. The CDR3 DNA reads TGTGCCAGTAGTTATGGGGAAGAAGCTTTCTTT.

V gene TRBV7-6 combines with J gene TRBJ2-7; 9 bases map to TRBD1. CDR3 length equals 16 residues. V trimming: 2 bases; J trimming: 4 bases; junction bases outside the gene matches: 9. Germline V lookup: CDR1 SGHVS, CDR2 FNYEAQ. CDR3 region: CASSLIPGTGQYEQYF. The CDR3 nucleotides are TGTGCCAGCAGCTTAATTCCCGGGACAGGGCAATACGAGCAGTACTTC. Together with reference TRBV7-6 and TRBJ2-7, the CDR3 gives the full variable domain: GAGVSQSPRYKVTKRGQDVALRCDPISGHVSLYWYRQALGQGPEFLTYFNYEAQQDKSGLPNDRFSAERPEGSISTLTIQRTEQRDSAMYRCASSLIPGTGQYEQYFGPGTRLTVT.

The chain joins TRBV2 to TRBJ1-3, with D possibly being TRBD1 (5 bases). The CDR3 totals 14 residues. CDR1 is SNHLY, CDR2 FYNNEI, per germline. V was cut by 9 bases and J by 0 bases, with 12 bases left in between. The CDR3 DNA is TGTGCCAGGGAGCAGGGAGACTCTGGAAACACCATATATTTT. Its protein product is CAREQGDSGNTIYF. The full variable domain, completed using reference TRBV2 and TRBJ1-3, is EPEVTQTPSHQVTQMGQEVILRCVPISNHLYFYWYRQILGQKVEFLVSFYNNEISEKSEIFDDQFSVERPDGSNFTLKIRSTKLEDSAMYFCAREQGDSGNTIYFGEGSWLTVV.

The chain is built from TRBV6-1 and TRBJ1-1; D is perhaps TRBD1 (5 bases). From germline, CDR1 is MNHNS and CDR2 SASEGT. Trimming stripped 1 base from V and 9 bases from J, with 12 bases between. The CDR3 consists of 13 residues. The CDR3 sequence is CASSEGRGIKAFF. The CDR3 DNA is TGTGCCAGCAGTGAAGGAAGGGGCATTAAAGCTTTCTTT.

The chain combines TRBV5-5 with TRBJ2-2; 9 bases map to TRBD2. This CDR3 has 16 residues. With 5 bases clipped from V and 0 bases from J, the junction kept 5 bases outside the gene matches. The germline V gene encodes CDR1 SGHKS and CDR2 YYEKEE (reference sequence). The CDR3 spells CASRVGTSTNTGELFF. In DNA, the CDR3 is TGTGCCAGCAGGGTAGGGACTAGCACGAACACCGGGGAGCTGTTTTTT.

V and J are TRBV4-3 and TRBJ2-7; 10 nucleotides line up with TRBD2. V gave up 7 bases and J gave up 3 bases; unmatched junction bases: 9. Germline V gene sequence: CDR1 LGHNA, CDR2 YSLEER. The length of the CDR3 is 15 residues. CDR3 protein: CASKEGLAGGYEQYF. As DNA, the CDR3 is TGCGCCAGCAAGGAGGGTTTAGCGGGGGGCTACGAGCAGTACTTC.

CDR3 in amino acids: CASSQWLGLPQINYGYTF. CDR3 DNA: TGCGCCAGCAGTCAATGGCTGGGGTTACCGCAGATTAACTATGGCTACACCTTC. V is TRBV5-1 and J is TRBJ1-2; no reliable D call. This CDR3 is built from 18 residues. Germline-derived CDR1 and CDR2 are SGHRS and YFSETQ. Trimming removed 5 bases from V and 1 base from J, with 24 bases in between.

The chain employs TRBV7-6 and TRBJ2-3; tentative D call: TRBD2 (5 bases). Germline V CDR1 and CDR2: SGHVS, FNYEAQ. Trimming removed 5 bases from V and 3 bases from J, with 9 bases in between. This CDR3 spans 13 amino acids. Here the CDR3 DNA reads TGTGCCAGCAGCCGGAGGTATACAGATACGCAGTATTTT. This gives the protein CASSRRYTDTQYF.

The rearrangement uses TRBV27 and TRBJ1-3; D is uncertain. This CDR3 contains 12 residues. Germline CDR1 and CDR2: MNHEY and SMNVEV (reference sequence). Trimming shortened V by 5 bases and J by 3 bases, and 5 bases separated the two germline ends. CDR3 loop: CASSNDGNTIYF. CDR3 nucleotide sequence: TGTGCCAGCAGTAACGATGGAAACACCATATATTTT.

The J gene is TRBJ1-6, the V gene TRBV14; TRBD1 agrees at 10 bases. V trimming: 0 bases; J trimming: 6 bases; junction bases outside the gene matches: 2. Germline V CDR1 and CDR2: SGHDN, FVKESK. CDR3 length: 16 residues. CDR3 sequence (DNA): TGTGCCAGCAGCCAAGATGACAGGGGGCGTAATTCACCCCTCCACTTT. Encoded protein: CASSQDDRGRNSPLHF.

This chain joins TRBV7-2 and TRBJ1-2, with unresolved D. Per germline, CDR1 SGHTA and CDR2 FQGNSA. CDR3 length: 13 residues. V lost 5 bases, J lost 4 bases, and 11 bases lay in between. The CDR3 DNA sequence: TGTGCCAGCAGCCTGGAGGTGGTCTATGGCTACACCTTC. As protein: CASSLEVVYGYTF.

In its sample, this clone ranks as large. The CDR3 is CASSYSTPGYDGYTF. In nucleotides, the CDR3 is TGTGCCAGCAGTTACTCGACTCCAGGGTACGATGGCTACACCTTC. The chain links TRBV6-6 to TRBJ1-2; D is perhaps TRBD1 (5 bases). The CDR3 is 15 residues long. Germline CDR1 reads MNHNY; CDR2 reads SVGAGI (reference sequence). With 0 bases removed from V and 6 bases from J, the gap between germline ends came to 14 bases.

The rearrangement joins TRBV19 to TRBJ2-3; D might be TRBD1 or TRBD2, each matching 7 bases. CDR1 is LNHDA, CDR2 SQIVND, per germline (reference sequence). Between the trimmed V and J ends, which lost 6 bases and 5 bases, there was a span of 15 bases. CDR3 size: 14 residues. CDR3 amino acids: CASRTGREGDTQYF. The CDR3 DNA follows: TGTGCCAGTAGGACAGGGAGGGAAGGAGATACGCAGTATTTT.

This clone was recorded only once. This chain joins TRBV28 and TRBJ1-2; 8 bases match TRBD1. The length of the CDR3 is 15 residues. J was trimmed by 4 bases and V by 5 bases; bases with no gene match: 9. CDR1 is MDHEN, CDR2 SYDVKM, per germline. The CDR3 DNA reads TGTGCCAGCAGTACCGGTACAGGGGGGGCCTATGGCTACACCTTC. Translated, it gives CASSTGTGGAYGYTF.

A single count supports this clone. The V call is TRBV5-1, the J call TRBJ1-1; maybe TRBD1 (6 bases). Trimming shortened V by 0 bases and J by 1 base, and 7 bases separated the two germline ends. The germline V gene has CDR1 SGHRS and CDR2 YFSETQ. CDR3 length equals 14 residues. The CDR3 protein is CASSLGGQNTEAFF. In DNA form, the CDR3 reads TGCGCCAGCAGCTTGGGGGGACAGAACACTGAAGCTTTCTTT. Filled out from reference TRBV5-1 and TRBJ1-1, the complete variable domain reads KAGVTQTPRYLIKTRGQQVTLSCSPISGHRSVSWYQQTPGQGLQFLFEYFSETQRNKGNFPGRFSGRQFSNSRSEMNVSTLELGDSALYLCASSLGGQNTEAFFGQGTRLTVV.